A selection of T cell receptor beta chains follows, all from one sample in a study of tumor-infiltrating lymphocytes in primary liver carcinoma. Each CDR3 protein gets one entry after TCRdb re-called the multiplex PCR reads with MiXCR. The data show fewer than 75,000 distinct CDR3 sequences, 70% to 85% seen once. Material for sequencing was liver tumor tissue from sampling region 2. These receptor sequences come from a man aged 40-49 years with primary liver carcinoma and hepatitis B virus infection. Both conserved end residues are part of each CDR3. The D gene is left open where the match is weak. Size is omitted from some rows. Given values are once, few, many or a class for expanded clones.

NA,TRBJ2-1,TRBV11-3,NA,CAGSLGVSNNEQFF,TGTGCCGGCAGCTTAGGCGTCTCAAACAATGAGCAGTTCTTC
NA,TRBJ2-5,TRBV10-3,NA,CAIRPYRAQETQYF,TGTGCCATCAGGCCCTACAGGGCCCAGGAGACCCAGTACTTC
many,TRBJ2-2,TRBV10-3,TRBD1,CAIMGTEGGNTGELFF,TGTGCCATCATGGGGACAGAAGGTGGGAACACCGGGGAGCTGTTTTTT
NA,TRBJ2-1,TRBV12-3/TRBV12-4,TRBD2,CVSILAGASFNEQFF,TGTGTCAGCATCTTAGCGGGCGCGTCCTTCAATGAGCAGTTCTTC
NA,TRBJ2-2,TRBV7-2,TRBD1,CASSLGGQGNTGELFF,TGTGCCAGCAGCTTAGGGGGACAGGGGAACACCGGGGAGCTGTTTTTT
NA,TRBJ1-2,TRBV4-1,TRBD1,CASSQGQRGGYTF,TGCGCCAGCAGCCAGGGACAGAGGGGTGGCTACACCTTC
NA,TRBJ2-1,TRBV11-2,NA,CASSLVSGQKIQFF,TGTGCCAGCAGCTTAGTGTCAGGCCAAAAGATCCAGTTCTTC
few,TRBJ2-7,TRBV6-6,NA,CASSYRGGHEQYF,TGTGCCAGCAGTTACAGGGGCGGTCACGAGCAGTACTTC
few,TRBJ1-2,TRBV7-2,NA,CASSSYQSGNGYTF,TGTGCCAGCAGCTCATACCAGTCGGGGAACGGCTACACCTTC
many,TRBJ2-7,TRBV7-8,TRBD1,CASSLGDRESYEQYF,TGTGCCAGCAGCTTAGGCGACAGGGAGTCCTACGAGCAGTACTTC
NA,TRBJ2-7,TRBV5-4,NA,CASSLAPRQCIGEQYF,TGTGCCAGCAGCTTGGCCCCAAGACAGTGCATAGGCGAGCAGTACTTC
NA,TRBJ2-3,TRBV4-1,NA,CASSQGLDKDADTQYF,TGCGCCAGCAGCCAAGGATTGGACAAGGACGCAGATACGCAGTATTTT
NA,TRBJ2-1,TRBV6-5,TRBD2,CDSSYRTSGRANEQFF,TGTGACAGCAGTTACCGGACTAGCGGGAGGGCCAACGAGCAGTTCTTC
NA,TRBJ1-5,TRBV11-2,NA,CASSLVRVTGSSQPQHF,TGTGCCAGCAGCTTAGTAAGGGTAACAGGGAGCAGTCAGCCCCAGCATTTT
NA,TRBJ2-7,TRBV11-2,NA,CASSLALYEQYF,TGTGCCAGCAGCTTAGCCCTATACGAGCAGTACTTC
NA,TRBJ2-3,TRBV5-1,TRBD1,CASSLGGQSNQPQYF,TGCGCCAGCAGCTTGGGGGGACAGTCAAATCAGCCCCAGTATTTT
NA,TRBJ2-3,TRBV6-6,NA,CACSLDLGGTDTQYF,TGTGCCTGCAGTCTCGACCTAGGGGGCACAGATACGCAGTATTTT
many,TRBJ1-1,TRBV12-3/TRBV12-4,NA,CASSPLAFF,TGTGCCAGCAGTCCCTTAGCTTTCTTT
NA,TRBJ2-3,TRBV4-1,NA,CASNQNRGRPQYF,TGCGCCAGCAACCAAAATCGGGGTCGGCCCCAGTATTTT
few,TRBJ2-1,TRBV4-2,TRBD1,CVSSHAGGQGINEQFF,TGTGTCAGCAGCCACGCCGGGGGACAGGGGATCAATGAGCAGTTCTTC
NA,TRBJ2-5,TRBV11-2,TRBD2,CTSGQAAGGGKETQYF,TGTACCAGCGGCCAAGCTGCTGGCGGGGGGAAAGAGACCCAGTACTTC
once,TRBJ2-7,TRBV11-2,TRBD1,CASYLCPTGHEQYF,TGTGCCAGCTACTTATGTCCGACAGGGCACGAGCAGTACTTC
NA,TRBJ2-7,TRBV4-2,TRBD2,CASSGKLGLAEGPHEQYF,TGTGCTAGCAGTGGAAAACTGGGACTAGCGGAAGGGCCACACGAGCAGTACTTC
once,TRBJ2-5,TRBV11-1,TRBD2,CASSFFSGTSDTQYF,TGTGCCAGCAGCTTCTTCTCCGGGACTAGTGATACCCAGTACTTC
NA,TRBJ2-3,TRBV12-3/TRBV12-4,NA,CDSSFGQGSNQPQYF,TGTGACAGTAGTTTTGGGCAAGGAAGCAATCAGCCCCAGTATTTT
once,TRBJ2-3,TRBV4-1,NA,CANSRQSREDTQYF,TGCGCCAACAGCCGACAAAGCAGGGAAGATACGCAGTATTTT
NA,TRBJ2-5,TRBV12-3/TRBV12-4,NA,CASSLAGVVTQYF,TGTGCCAGCAGTTTAGCGGGGGTAGTGACCCAGTATTTC
NA,TRBJ2-7,TRBV13,NA,CACTDQRDPKVSGEQYF,TGTGCCTGCACCGACCAACGGGATCCTAAGGTATCGGGCGAGCAATACTTC
few,TRBJ2-3,TRBV4-2,TRBD2,CASGQELAPRTDTQYF,TGTGCCAGCGGTCAAGAACTAGCGCCACGCACAGATACGCAGTATTTT
NA,TRBJ2-1,TRBV5-1,NA,CASSLFRIRQFF,TGCGCCAGCAGCTTGTTTCGCATTAGGCAGTTCTTC
few,TRBJ2-3,TRBV11-2,NA,CASSFSAGQITDTQYF,TGTGCCAGCAGCTTCTCAGCGGGACAAATCACAGATACGCAGTATTTT
once,TRBJ2-5,TRBV6-5,TRBD2,CASRTSARAQETQYF,TGTGCCAGTAGGACTAGCGCGAGGGCACAAGAGACCCAGTACTTC